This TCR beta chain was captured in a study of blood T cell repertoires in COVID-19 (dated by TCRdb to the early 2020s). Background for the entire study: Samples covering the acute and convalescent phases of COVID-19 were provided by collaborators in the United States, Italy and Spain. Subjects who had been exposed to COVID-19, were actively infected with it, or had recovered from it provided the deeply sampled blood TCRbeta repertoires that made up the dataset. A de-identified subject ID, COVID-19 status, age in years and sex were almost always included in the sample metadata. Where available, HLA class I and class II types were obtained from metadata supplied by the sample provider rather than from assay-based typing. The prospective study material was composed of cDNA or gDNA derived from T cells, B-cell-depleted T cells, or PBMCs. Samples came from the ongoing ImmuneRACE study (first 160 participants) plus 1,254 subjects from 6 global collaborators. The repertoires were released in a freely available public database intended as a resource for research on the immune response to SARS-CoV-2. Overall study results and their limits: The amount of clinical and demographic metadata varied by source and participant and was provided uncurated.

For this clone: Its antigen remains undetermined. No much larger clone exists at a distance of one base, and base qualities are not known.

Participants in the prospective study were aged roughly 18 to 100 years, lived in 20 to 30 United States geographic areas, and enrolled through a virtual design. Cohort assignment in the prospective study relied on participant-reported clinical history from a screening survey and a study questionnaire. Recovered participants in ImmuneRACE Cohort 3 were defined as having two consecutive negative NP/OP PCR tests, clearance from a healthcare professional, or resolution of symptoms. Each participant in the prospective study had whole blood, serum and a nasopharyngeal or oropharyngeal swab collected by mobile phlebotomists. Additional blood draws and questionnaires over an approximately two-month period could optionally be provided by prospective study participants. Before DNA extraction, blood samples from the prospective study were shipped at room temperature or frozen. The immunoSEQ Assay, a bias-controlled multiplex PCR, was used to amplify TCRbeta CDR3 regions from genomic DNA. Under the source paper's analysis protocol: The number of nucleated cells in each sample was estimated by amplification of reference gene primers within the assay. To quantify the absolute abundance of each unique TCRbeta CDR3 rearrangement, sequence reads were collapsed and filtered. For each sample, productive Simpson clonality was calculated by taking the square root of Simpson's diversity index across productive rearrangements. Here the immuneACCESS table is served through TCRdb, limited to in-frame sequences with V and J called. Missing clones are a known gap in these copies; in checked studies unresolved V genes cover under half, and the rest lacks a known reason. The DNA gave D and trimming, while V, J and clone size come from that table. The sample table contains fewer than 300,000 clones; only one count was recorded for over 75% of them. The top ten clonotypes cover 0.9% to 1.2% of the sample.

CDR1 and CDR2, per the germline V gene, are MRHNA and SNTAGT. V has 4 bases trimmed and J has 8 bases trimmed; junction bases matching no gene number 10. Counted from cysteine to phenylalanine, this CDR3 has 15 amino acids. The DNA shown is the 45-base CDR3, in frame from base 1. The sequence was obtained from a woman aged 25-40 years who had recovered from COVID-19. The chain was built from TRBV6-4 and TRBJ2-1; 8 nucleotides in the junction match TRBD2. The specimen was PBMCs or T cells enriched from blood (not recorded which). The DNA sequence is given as TGTGCCAGCAGTGTGGGCGGGAGGCTTCGGGATGAGCAGTTCTTC. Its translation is CASSVGGRLRDEQFF.